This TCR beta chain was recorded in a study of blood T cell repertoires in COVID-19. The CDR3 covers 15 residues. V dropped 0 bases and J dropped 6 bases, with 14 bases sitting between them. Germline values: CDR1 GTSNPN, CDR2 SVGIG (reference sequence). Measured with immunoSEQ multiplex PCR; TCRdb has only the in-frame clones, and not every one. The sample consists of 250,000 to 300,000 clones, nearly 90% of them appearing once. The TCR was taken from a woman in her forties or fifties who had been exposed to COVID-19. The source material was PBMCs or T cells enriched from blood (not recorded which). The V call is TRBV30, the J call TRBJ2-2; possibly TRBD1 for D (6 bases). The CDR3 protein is CAWSVTTGLAGELFF. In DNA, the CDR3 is TGTGCCTGGAGTGTGACAACAGGGTTGGCCGGGGAGCTGTTTTTT. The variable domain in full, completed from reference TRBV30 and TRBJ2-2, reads SQTIHQWPATLVQPVGSPLSLECTVEGTSNPNLYWYRQAAGRGLQLLFYSVGIGQISSEVPQNLSASRPQDRQFILSSKKLLLSDSGFYLCAWSVTTGLAGELFFGEGSRLTVL.